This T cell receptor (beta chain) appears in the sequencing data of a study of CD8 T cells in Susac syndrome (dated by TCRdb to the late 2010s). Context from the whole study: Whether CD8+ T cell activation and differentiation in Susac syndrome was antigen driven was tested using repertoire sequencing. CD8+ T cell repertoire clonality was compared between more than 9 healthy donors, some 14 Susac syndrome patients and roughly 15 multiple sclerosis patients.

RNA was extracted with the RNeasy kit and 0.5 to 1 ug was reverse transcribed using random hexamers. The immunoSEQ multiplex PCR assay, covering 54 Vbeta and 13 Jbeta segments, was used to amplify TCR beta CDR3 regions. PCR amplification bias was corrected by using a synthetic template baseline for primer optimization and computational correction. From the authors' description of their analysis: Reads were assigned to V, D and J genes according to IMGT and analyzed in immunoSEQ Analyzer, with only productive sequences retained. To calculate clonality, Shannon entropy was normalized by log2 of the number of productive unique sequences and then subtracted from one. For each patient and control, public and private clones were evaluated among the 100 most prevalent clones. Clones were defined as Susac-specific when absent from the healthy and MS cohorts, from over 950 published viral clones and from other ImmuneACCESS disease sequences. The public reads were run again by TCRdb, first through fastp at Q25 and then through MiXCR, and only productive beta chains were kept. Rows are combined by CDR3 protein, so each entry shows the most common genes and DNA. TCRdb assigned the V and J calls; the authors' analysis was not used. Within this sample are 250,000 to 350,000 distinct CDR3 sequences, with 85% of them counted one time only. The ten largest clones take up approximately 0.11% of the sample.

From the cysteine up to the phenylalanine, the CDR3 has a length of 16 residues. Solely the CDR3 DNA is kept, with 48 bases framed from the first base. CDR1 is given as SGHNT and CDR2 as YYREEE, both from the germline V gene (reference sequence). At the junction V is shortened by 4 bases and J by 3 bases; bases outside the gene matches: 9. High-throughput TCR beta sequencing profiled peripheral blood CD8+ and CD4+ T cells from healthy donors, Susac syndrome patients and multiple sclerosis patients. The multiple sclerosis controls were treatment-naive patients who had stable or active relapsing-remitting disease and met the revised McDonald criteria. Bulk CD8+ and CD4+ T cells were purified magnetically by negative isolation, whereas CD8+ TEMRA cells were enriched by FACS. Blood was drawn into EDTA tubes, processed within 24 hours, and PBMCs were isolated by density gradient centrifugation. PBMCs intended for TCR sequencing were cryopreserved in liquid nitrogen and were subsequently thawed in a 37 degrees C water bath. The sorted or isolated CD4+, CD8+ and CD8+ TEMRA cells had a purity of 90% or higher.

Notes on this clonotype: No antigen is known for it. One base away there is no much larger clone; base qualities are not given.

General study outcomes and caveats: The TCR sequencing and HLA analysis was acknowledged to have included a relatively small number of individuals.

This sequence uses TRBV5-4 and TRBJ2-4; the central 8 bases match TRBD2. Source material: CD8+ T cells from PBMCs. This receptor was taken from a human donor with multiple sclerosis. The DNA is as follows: TGTGCCAGCAGCCTCAAGCGGGAGAACCGCAAAAACATTCAGTACTTC. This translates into CASSLKRENRKNIQYF.